Sequencing of this T cell receptor beta chain was carried out in a study of shared clonotypes between healthy human individuals. Overall study: Per-donor plates numbered three CD4 naive, three CD4 memory, two CD8 naive and one CD8 memory.

Study results and caveats: Since donors were few, the genetic and exposure-history diversity represented was limited. It was the non-shared clonotypes that had lower generation probabilities than clonotypes shared by all four donors. Naive subsets typically showed greater estimated richness than memory subsets.

Concerning this clone itself: Its antigen is not identified.

Sequenced by immunoSEQ multiplex PCR; TCRdb stores in-frame clones only, minus some. The table has 2 million to 2.5 million clones, under 95% seen once. Germline CDR1 is MDHEN and CDR2 is SYDVKM. The CDR3 has 13 amino acids. V gave up 5 bases and J gave up 8 bases; unmatched junction bases: 9. The source is a man aged 18 to 35 in good health. Some clones in this sample may be carry-over from other donors' samples. The sequencing sample was made of naive CD4+ T cells from PBMCs. The subset was: CD45RA+ positively selected. The gene calls are TRBV28 and TRBJ2-7; 7 bases agree with TRBD2. CDR3 nucleotide sequence: TGTGCCAGCAGTCCCCCCCTGGGAGGGCAGCAGTACTTC. Residues: CASSPPLGGQQYF. Full variable domain (remainder filled in from reference TRBV28 and TRBJ2-7): DVKVTQSSRYLVKRTGEKVFLECVQDMDHENMFWYRQDPGLGLRLIYFSYDVKMKEKGDIPEGYSVSREKKERFSLILESASTNQTSMYLCASSPPLGGQQYFGPGTRLTVT.